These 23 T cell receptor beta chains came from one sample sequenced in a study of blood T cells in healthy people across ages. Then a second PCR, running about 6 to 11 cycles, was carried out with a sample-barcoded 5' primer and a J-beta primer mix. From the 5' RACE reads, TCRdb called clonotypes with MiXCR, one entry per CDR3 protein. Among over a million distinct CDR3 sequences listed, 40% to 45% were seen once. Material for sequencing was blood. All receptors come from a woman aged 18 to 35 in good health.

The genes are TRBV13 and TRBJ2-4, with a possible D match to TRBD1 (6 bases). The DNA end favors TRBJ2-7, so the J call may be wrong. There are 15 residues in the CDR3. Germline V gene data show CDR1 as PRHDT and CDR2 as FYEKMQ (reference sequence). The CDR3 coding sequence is TGTGCCAGCAGCTCGTACACCGGGACAAATTACGAGCAGTACTTC. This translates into CASSSYTGTNYEQYF.

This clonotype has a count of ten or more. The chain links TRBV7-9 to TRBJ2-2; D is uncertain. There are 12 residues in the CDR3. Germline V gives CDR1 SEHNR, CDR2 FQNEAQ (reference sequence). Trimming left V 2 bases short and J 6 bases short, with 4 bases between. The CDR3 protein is CASSLSPGELFF. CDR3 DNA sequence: TGTGCCAGCAGCTTATCTCCCGGGGAGCTGTTTTTT.

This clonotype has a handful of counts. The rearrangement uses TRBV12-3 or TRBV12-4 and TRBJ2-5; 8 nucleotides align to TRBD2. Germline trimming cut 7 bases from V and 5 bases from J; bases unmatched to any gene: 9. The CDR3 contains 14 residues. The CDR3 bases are TGTGCCAGCAAGGCGCGGGAGGTTGTTGAGACCCAGTACTTC. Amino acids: CASKAREVVETQYF.

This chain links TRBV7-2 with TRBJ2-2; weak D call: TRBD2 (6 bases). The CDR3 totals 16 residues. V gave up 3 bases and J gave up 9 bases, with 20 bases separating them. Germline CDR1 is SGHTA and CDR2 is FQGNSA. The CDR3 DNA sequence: TGTGCCAGCAGCTTCATCCCCGACGTCGGGGACTGGGAGCTGTTTTTT. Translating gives CASSFIPDVGDWELFF.

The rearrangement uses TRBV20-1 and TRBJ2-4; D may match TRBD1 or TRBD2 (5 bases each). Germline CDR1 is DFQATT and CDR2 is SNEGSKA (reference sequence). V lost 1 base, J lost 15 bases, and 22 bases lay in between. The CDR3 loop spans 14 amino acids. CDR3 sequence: CSARGTQRSSGTYF. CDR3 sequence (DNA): TGCAGTGCTAGAGGTACTCAGCGGTCCTCCGGGACGTACTTC.

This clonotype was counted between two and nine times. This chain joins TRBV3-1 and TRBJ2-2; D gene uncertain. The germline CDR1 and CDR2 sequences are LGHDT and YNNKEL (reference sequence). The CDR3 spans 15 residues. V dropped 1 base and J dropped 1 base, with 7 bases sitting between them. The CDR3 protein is CASSQGGRNTGELFF. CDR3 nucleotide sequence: TGTGCCAGCAGCCAAGGAGGACGGAACACCGGGGAGCTGTTTTTT.

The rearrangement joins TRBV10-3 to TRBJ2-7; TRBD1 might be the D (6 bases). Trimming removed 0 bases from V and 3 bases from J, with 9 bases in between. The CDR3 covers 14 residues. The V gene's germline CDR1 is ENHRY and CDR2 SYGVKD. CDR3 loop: CAISESTGIYEQYF. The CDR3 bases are TGTGCCATCAGTGAGTCTACAGGGATCTACGAGCAGTACTTC.

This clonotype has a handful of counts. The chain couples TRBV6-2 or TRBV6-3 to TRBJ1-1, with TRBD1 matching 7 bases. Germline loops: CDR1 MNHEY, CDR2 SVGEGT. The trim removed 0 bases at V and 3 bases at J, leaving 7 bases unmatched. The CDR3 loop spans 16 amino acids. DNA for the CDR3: TGTGCCAGCAGTTACTCGGTAGGCAGGGGGGACACTGAAGCTTTCTTT. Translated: CASSYSVGRGDTEAFF.

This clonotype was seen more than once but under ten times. The CDR3 loop is CSASPTGSNQPQHF. The CDR3 nucleotides read TGCAGTGCTAGTCCGACAGGGTCCAATCAGCCCCAGCATTTT. This chain links TRBV20-1 with TRBJ1-5; the match to TRBD1 covers 7 bases. The V segment lost 3 bases and the J segment 3 bases; nucleotides outside the gene matches: 5. Germline loops: CDR1 DFQATT, CDR2 SNEGSKA (reference sequence). The CDR3 spans 14 residues.

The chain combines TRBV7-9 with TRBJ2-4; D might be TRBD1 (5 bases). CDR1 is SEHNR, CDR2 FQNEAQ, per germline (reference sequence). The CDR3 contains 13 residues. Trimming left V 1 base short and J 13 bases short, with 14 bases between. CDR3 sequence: CASSLDGHSPQYF. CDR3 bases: TGTGCCAGCAGCTTAGATGGACACAGCCCGCAGTACTTC. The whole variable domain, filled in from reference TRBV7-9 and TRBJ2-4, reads DTGVSQNPRHKITKRGQNVTFRCDPISEHNRLYWYRQTLGQGPEFLTYFQNEAQLEKSRLLSDRFSAERPKGSFSTLEIQRTEQGDSAMYLCASSLDGHSPQYFGAGTRLSVL.

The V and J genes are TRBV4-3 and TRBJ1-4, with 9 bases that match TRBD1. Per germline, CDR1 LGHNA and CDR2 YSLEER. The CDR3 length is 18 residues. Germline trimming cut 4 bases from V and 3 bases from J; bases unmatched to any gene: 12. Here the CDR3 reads CASSPYGTGNLPNEKLFF. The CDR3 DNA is TGCGCCAGCAGCCCGTACGGGACAGGGAATTTACCTAATGAAAAACTGTTTTTT.

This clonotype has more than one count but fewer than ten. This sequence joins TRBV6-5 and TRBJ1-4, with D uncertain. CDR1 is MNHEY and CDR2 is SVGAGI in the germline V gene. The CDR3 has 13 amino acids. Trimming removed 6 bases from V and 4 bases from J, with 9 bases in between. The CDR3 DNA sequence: TGTGCCAGCAGGCGGGGTATTAATGAAAAACTGTTTTTT. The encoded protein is CASRRGINEKLFF.

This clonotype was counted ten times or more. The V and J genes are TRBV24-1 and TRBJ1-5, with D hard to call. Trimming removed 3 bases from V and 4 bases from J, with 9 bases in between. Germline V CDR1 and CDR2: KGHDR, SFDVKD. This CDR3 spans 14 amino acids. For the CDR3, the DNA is TGTGCCACCAGTGATCGATTTTCAAATCAGCCCCAGCATTTT. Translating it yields CATSDRFSNQPQHF.

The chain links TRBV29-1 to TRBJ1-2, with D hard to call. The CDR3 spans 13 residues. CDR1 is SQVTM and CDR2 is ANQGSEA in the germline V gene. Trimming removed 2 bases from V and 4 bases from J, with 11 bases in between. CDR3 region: CSVELYDGYGYTF. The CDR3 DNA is TGCAGCGTTGAACTGTACGACGGCTATGGCTACACCTTC.

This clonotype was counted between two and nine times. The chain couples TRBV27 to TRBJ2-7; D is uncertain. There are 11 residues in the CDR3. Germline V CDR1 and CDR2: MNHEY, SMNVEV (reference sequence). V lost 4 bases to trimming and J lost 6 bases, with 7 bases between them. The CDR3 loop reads CASSSPVEQYF. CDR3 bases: TGTGCCAGCAGTTCCCCCGTCGAGCAGTACTTC.

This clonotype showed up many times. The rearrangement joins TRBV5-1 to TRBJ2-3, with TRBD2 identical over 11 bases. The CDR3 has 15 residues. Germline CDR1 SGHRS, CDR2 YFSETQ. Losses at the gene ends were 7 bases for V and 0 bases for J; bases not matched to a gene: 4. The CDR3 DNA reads TGCGCCAGCTCGACTAGCGGGGCTAGCACAGATACGCAGTATTTT. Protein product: CASSTSGASTDTQYF.

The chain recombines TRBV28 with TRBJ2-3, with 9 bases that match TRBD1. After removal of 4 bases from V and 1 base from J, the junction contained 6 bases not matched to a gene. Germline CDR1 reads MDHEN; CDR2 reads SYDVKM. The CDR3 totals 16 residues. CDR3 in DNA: TGTGCCAGCAGTTCCGGGGACAGGGTGGGCACAGATACGCAGTATTTT. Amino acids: CASSSGDRVGTDTQYF.

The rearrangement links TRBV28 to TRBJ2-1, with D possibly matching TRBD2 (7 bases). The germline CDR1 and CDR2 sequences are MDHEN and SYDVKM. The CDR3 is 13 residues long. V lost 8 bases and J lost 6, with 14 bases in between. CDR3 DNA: TGTGCCAGCTTCGGTCGGGGGGCCAATGAGCAGTTCTTC. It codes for CASFGRGANEQFF.

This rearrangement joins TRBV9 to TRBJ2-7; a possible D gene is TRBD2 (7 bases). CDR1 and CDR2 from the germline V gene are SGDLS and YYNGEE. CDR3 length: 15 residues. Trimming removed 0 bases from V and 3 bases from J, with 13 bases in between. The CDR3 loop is CASSVGRGGLYEQYF. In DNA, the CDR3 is TGTGCCAGCAGCGTAGGTAGGGGGGGGCTCTACGAGCAGTACTTC.

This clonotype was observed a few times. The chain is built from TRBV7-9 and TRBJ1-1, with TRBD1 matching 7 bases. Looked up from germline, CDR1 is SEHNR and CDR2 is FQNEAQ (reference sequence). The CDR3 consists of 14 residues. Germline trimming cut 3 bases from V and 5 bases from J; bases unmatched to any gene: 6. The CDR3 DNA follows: TGTGCCAGCAGCTTGGAGGGGGCTCGAACTGAAGCTTTCTTT. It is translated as CASSLEGARTEAFF.

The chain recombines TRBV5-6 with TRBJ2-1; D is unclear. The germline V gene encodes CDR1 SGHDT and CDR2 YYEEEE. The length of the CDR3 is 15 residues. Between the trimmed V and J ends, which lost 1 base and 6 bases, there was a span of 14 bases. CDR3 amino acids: CASSLLNLVGNEQFF. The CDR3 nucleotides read TGTGCCAGCAGCTTGTTGAACCTAGTCGGCAATGAGCAGTTCTTC.

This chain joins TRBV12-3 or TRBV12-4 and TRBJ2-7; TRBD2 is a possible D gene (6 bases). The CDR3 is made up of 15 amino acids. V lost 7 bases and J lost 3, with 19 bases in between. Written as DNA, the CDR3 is TGTGCCAGCACCTCCCGGGGGAGAAGGTTCTACGAGCAGTACTTC. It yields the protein CASTSRGRRFYEQYF.

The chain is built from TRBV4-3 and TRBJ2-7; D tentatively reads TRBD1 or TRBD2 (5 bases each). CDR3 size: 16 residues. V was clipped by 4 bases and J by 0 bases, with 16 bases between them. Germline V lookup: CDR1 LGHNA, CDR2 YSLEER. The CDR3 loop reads CASSLTIGTLSYEQYF. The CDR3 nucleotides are TGCGCCAGCAGCCTCACCATAGGGACCCTCTCCTACGAGCAGTACTTC.